This T cell receptor beta chain was observed in a study of post-analysis software for immune sequencing data. TCR beta cDNA libraries included unique molecular identifiers. One entry per CDR3 protein, called by TCRdb with MiXCR from the PCR reads. The sample contains about 770,000 distinct CDR3 sequences, about 45% of which appear only once. Study findings and constraints: Those samples that were prepared in the same batch co-clustered strongly by F measure. For normalized Chao1 diversity, multiple sclerosis patients scored significantly lower than controls did.

This clonotype was seen a few times. Its specificity is not known. The clonotype originates from a girl aged 5-17 years with multiple sclerosis. Sequenced input: blood.

The CDR3 here is CASSQVAGGNEQFF. Written as DNA, the CDR3 is TGTGCCAGCAGCCAGGTAGCGGGGGGGAATGAGCAGTTCTTC. J is TRBJ2-1 and V is TRBV3-1; 11 bases are a match to TRBD2. Germline V lookup: CDR1 LGHDT, CDR2 YNNKEL (reference sequence). The CDR3 loop spans 14 amino acids. V shed 3 bases, J shed 7 bases, and the junction held 2 bases outside the gene matches.